The clone carrying this T cell receptor (beta chain) occurred many times. Between the trimmed V and J ends, which lost 4 bases and 6 bases, there was a span of 9 bases. CDR1 and CDR2 (germline): SQVTM, ANQGSEA. The CDR3 consists of 11 residues. CD45RO/CCR7/CD25/CD127/CD95/CD27 separated CD4+ naive, central memory, regulatory and stem cell-like memory cells by sorting. This sample is part of a study of beta chain features in type 1 diabetes. Since all of the isolated RNA was reverse transcribed, expressed TCRB transcripts were what got sequenced. Only in-frame clones appear in the TCRdb table, and some are missing; sequencing was by immunoSEQ multiplex PCR. The sample shows roughly 290,000 clones, approximately 8% of them seen only once.

This TCR came from a woman aged 18-29 years in good health. The specimen was central memory CD4+ T cells from blood. The chain couples TRBV29-1 to TRBJ1-2; D is ambiguous. Written as DNA, the CDR3 is TGCAGCGTTGTGTACGGAAATGGCTACACCTTC. Translation gives CSVVYGNGYTF.